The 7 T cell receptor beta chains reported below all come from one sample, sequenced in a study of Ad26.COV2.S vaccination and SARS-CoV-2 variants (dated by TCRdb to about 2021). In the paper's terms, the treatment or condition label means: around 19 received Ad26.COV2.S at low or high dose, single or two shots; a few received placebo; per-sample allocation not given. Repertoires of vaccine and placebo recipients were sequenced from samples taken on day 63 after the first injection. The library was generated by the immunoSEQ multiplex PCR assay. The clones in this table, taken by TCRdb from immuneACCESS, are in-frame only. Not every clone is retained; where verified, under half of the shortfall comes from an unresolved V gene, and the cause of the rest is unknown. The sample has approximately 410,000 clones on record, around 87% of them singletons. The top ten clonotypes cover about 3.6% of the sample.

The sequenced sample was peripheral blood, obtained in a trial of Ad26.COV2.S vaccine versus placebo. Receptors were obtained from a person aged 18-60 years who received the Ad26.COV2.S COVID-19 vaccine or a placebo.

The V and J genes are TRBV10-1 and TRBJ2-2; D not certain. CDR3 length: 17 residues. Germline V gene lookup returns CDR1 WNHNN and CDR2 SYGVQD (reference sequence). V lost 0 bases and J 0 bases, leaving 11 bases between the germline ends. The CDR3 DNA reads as TGCGCCAGCAGTGAGTCTCCAGGCAGAACGAACACCGGGGAGCTGTTTTTT. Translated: CASSESPGRTNTGELFF.

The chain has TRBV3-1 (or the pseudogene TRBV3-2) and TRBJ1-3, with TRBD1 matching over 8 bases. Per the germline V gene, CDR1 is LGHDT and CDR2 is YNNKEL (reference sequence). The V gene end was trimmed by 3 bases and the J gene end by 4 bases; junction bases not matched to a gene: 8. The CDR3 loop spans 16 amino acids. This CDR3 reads CASSHHEAGGGNTIYF. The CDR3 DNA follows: TGTGCCAGCAGCCACCACGAAGCAGGGGGCGGAAACACCATATATTTT.

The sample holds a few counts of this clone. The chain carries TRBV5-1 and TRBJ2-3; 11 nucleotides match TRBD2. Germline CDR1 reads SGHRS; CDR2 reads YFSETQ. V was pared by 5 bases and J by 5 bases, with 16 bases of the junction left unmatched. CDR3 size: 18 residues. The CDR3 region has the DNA TGCGCCAGCAGGCCAACCTTAGCGGGGGGGCCGAGTCTAGATACGCAGTATTTT. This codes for CASRPTLAGGPSLDTQYF.

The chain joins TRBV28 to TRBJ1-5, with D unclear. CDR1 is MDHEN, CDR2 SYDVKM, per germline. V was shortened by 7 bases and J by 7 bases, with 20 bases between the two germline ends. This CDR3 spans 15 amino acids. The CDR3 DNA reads TGTGCCAGCACCCACCGGTCAAATGGGCGCCAGCCCCAGCATTTT. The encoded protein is CASTHRSNGRQPQHF.

CDR3 sequence reads: CASSIVHAETQYF. In nucleotides, the CDR3 is TGTGCCAGTAGTATAGTACATGCAGAGACCCAGTACTTC. The chain employs TRBV19 and TRBJ2-5; no reliable D call. CDR3 length equals 13 residues. CDR1 and CDR2 from the germline V gene are LNHDA and SQIVND (reference sequence). The ends were cut back, 1 base at V and 4 bases at J, with 7 bases in the middle. Full variable domain (rest looked up from reference TRBV19 and TRBJ2-5): DGGITQSPKYLFRKEGQNVTLSCEQNLNHDAMYWYRQDPGQGLRLIYYSQIVNDFQKGDIAEGYSVSREKKESFPLTVTSAQKNPTAFYLCASSIVHAETQYFGPGTRLLVL.

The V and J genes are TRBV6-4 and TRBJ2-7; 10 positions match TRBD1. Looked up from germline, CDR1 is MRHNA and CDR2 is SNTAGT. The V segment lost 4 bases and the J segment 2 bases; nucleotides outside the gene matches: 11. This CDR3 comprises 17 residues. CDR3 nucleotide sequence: TGTGCCAGCAGTGGTATAACCGGGACAGGGGCGCCCTACGAGCAGTACTTC. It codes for CASSGITGTGAPYEQYF.

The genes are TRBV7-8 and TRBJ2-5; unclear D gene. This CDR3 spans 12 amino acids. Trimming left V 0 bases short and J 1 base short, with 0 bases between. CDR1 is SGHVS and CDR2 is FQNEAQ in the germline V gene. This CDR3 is CASSLAQETQYF. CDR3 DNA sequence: TGTGCCAGCAGCTTAGCCCAAGAGACCCAGTACTTC.